This T cell receptor beta chain is from a study of T cell clonotyping in hematopoietic cell transplantation. Study results and limitations: At the given depth, recipient repertoires were over 95% de novo clonotypes.

This clone has a handful of counts. The antigen is undetermined. TCRdb's table, derived via immunoSEQ multiplex PCR, lists solely in-frame clones and lacks some. Here the sample spans a few thousand clones, approximately 70% being singletons. Sequencing was performed on PBMCs, taken 180 days after allogeneic stem cell transplant. This TCR was recovered from a male patient aged 50 or older who had an allogeneic stem cell transplant from an unrelated donor, so the T cells may come from the graft donor. Some clones in this sample may be carry-over from other donors' samples.

The DNA for the CDR3 is TGTGCCAGCAGCTTAACAGGGGATGGGGCCAACGTCCTGACTTTC. It translates to CASSLTGDGANVLTF. The rearrangement joins TRBV7-3 to TRBJ2-6, with D possibly matching TRBD1 (5 bases). Germline V gene sequence: CDR1 SGHTA, CDR2 FQGTGA. V lost 0 bases and J lost 3, with 6 bases in between. The CDR3 covers 15 residues.